Presented here are 27 T cell receptor beta chains from one specimen sequenced in a study of Graves' ophthalmopathy and Graves' hyperthyroidism (dated by TCRdb to the late 2010s). Sequencing used an Illumina HiSeq 2000. For repertoire sequencing, the TCR beta CDR3 regions were amplified from RNA transcripts. HTBI primers and the Qiagen OneStep RT-PCR kit were used in a first-round RT-PCR, which was followed by a second-round multiplex PCR, size selection and purification. TCRdb trimmed the raw reads at Q25, called clones with MiXCR and kept productive beta chains. Here each entry gathers all rows of one CDR3 protein and keeps the most common genes and DNA. The sample table contains more than 1,000,000 distinct CDR3 sequences; only one count was recorded for about 36% of them. The ten largest clones represent approximately 10% of the sample. Input material: peripheral blood or thyroid tissue (not recorded which). The source of these receptors is an adult man with Graves' hyperthyroidism.

This clonotype was detected only a few times. This chain links TRBV11-2 with TRBJ2-7; perhaps TRBD1 as D (5 bases). The V and J ends lost 0 bases and 7 bases respectively, with 13 bases between them. This CDR3 is 14 amino acids long. Germline CDR1 and CDR2: SGHAT and FQNNGV. The CDR3: CASSLDQGPWEQYF. As DNA, the CDR3 is TGTGCCAGCAGCTTAGATCAGGGCCCCTGGGAGCAGTACTTC.

This clonotype was seen only a few times. The junction and the germline gene differ at one end; a read error may be behind it. The chain employs TRBV5-1 and TRBJ2-5; tentatively, D is TRBD1 or TRBD2 (5 bases each). CDR3 length equals 10 residues. Germline lookup yields CDR1 SGHRS and CDR2 YFSETQ. The CDR3 here is CASSVGTRDF. CDR3 bases: TGCGCCAGCAGCGTCGGGACCCGGGACTTC.

This clonotype was counted at least ten times. This chain connects TRBV19 to TRBJ2-6; unclear D gene. V was cut by 4 bases and J by 0 bases, with 4 bases left in between. The CDR3 length is 14 residues. Per the germline V gene, CDR1 is LNHDA and CDR2 is SQIVND (reference sequence). DNA for the CDR3: TGTGCCAGTAGTACAGACTCTGGGGCCAACGTCCTGACTTTC. Residues: CASSTDSGANVLTF.

This clonotype was counted ten times or more. The chain carries TRBV12-3 or TRBV12-4 and TRBJ1-1, with no clear D. The CDR3 spans 13 residues. V dropped 5 bases and J dropped 2 bases, with 9 bases sitting between them. The DNA of the CDR3 is TGTGCCAGCAGTCTTAGCATCAACACTGAAGCTTTCTTT. Translation gives CASSLSINTEAFF.

This clonotype has a handful of counts. The gene calls are TRBV4-1 and TRBJ1-3; no firm D call. CDR1 and CDR2 from the germline V gene are MGHRA and YSYEKL. V shed 1 base and J shed 0 bases, with 10 bases lying between them. This CDR3 has 16 residues. CDR3 DNA: TGCGCCAGCAGCCAAGGTGGAGGGCGCTCTGGAAACACCATATATTTT. Translated: CASSQGGGRSGNTIYF.

This clonotype was seen repeatedly, ten times or more. The chain uses TRBV4-1 and TRBJ1-2; TRBD1 matches at 9 bases. Germline trimming cut 4 bases from V and 8 bases from J; bases unmatched to any gene: 11. The CDR3 totals 15 residues. Germline V lookup: CDR1 MGHRA, CDR2 YSYEKL. The CDR3 sequence is CASSLRDRESPGYTF. The DNA of the CDR3 is TGCGCCAGCAGCCTCCGGGACAGGGAGTCCCCCGGCTACACCTTC.

This clonotype occurred a few times. The rearrangement joins TRBV6-6 to TRBJ2-2, with D possibly called TRBD1 or TRBD2 (5 bases each). In germline, CDR1 is MNHNY, CDR2 SVGAGI (reference sequence). The V end was cut by 9 bases, the J end by 5 bases, with 16 bases between. The CDR3 loop spans 14 amino acids. The CDR3 here is CARREGWRTGELFF. In nucleotides, the CDR3 is TGTGCCAGACGCGAGGGGTGGAGGACCGGGGAGCTGTTTTTT.

This clonotype was detected only a few times. V usage is TRBV6-4 and J usage is TRBJ2-5, with D unresolved. The germline V gene encodes CDR1 MRHNA and CDR2 SNTAGT. Trimming pared 4 bases from V and 3 bases from J, leaving 6 bases between. The CDR3 has 12 amino acids. Here the CDR3 reads CASSGRKETQYF. CDR3 DNA: TGTGCCAGCAGTGGTAGAAAAGAGACCCAGTACTTC.

This clonotype was found a few times. One junction end disagrees with the germline gene, perhaps due to a read error. This chain joins TRBV19 and TRBJ2-7; D uncertain. The CDR3 contains 10 residues. CDR1 and CDR2 (germline): LNHDA, SQIVND (reference sequence). CDR3 residues: CAGRAYEQYF. The CDR3 DNA reads as TGCGCCGGCAGAGCCTACGAGCAGTACTTC.

The chain recombines TRBV9 with TRBJ2-7; 10 bases line up with TRBD1. The germline CDR1 and CDR2 sequences are SGDLS and YYNGEE. The V gene end was trimmed by 0 bases and the J gene end by 5 bases; junction bases not matched to a gene: 8. The CDR3 is 16 amino acids. CDR3 region: CASSVATGQGINEQYF. CDR3 coding DNA: TGTGCCAGCAGCGTAGCTACGGGACAGGGGATCAACGAGCAGTACTTC.

This chain joins TRBV19 and TRBJ2-7, with TRBD2 as a possible D gene (6 bases). Trimming pared 3 bases from V and 8 bases from J, leaving 11 bases between. CDR1 and CDR2 (germline): LNHDA, SQIVND (reference sequence). The CDR3 runs to 12 residues. CDR3 protein: CASSMVAGQQYF. The CDR3 DNA reads as TGTGCCAGTAGTATGGTCGCGGGACAGCAGTACTTC.

This chain uses TRBV12-3 or TRBV12-4 with TRBJ2-7; weak D call: TRBD2 (5 bases). Trimming removed 3 bases from V and 2 bases from J, with 11 bases in between. The CDR3 sequence is 14 residues long. Written as DNA, the CDR3 is TGTGCCAGCAGTTTCCAACTAGATCCCTACGAGCAGTACTTC. This gives the protein CASSFQLDPYEQYF.

This sequence joins TRBV2 and TRBJ1-5; D is unclear. Germline CDR1 is SNHLY and CDR2 is FYNNEI. The CDR3 has 16 residues. V lost 0 bases, J lost 0 bases, and 9 bases lay in between. This CDR3 reads CASSEARAGSNQPQHF. The DNA of the CDR3 is TGTGCCAGCAGTGAAGCTCGGGCAGGTAGCAATCAGCCCCAGCATTTT.

The V gene is TRBV6-5, the J gene TRBJ1-3; D may be TRBD1 (6 bases). Trimming took 0 bases from V and 0 from J, leaving 15 bases between them. Per germline, CDR1 MNHEY and CDR2 SVGAGI. CDR3 size: 18 residues. CDR3 bases: TGTGCCAGCAGTTACTCGTGGGACACCCTATACTCTGGAAACACCATATATTTT. Protein product: CASSYSWDTLYSGNTIYF.

This clonotype was detected many times. The rearrangement uses TRBV7-2 and TRBJ1-5; 7 positions match TRBD1. The germline gives CDR1 SGHTA, CDR2 FQGNSA. V dropped 10 bases and J dropped 6; count of bases not matched to a gene: 6. This CDR3 has 12 amino acids. CDR3 amino acids: CATLTGSQPQHF. DNA of the CDR3: TGTGCCACTCTGACAGGGTCTCAGCCCCAGCATTTT.

This clonotype has at least ten counts. This chain links TRBV7-8 with TRBJ1-6, with D perhaps TRBD1 (5 bases). This CDR3 contains 14 residues. CDR1 is SGHVS, CDR2 FQNEAQ, per germline. Between the trimmed V and J ends, which lost 5 bases and 6 bases, there was a span of 11 bases. The CDR3 nucleotides are TGTGCCAGCAGCACCGACAGCGGTAATTCACCCCTCCACTTT. Translated, it gives CASSTDSGNSPLHF.

This clonotype was found a few times. This chain uses TRBV12-3 or TRBV12-4 with TRBJ2-2; TRBD2 agrees at 9 bases. The ends lost 6 bases at V and 6 bases at J; junction bases unmatched: 11. The CDR3 spans 16 residues. CDR3 loop: CASRREAGGLPGELFF. The CDR3 nucleotides are TGTGCCAGCAGGCGGGAGGCGGGAGGGCTTCCCGGGGAGCTGTTTTTT.

V usage is TRBV7-2 and J usage is TRBJ2-1, with no clear D. V was shortened by 5 bases and J by 5 bases, with 13 bases between the two germline ends. This CDR3 is 14 amino acids long. The germline CDR1 and CDR2 sequences are SGHTA and FQGNSA. The CDR3 DNA is TGTGCCAGCAGCCTAAGCCTAAAAGACAATGAGCAGTTCTTC. It yields the protein CASSLSLKDNEQFF.

This clonotype was recorded once. At one end the junction does not follow the germline gene, possibly because of a read error. J is TRBJ1-6 and V is TRBV10-1, with 10 positions matching TRBD1. Germline V gene lookup returns CDR1 WNHNN and CDR2 SYGVQD (reference sequence). CDR3 length equals 13 residues. CDR3 DNA sequence: TGTGCCCACCGGGACAGGGGCGATTCACCCCTCCACTTT. Its translation: CAHRDRGDSPLHF.

V usage is TRBV7-8 and J usage is TRBJ2-7; 11 bases map to TRBD2. The CDR3 spans 16 residues. Per the germline V gene, CDR1 is SGHVS and CDR2 is FQNEAQ. Trimming removed 4 bases from V and 8 bases from J; junction bases left unmatched: 13. In DNA, the CDR3 is TGTGCCAGCAGCTCCAGACTAGCGGGGAATGGTGGTCAGCAGTACTTC. This encodes CASSSRLAGNGGQQYF.

Many counts were recorded for this clonotype. The rearrangement joins TRBV5-8 to TRBJ1-2; tentatively, D is TRBD1 (6 bases). Between the trimmed V and J ends, which lost 0 bases and 1 base, there was a span of 10 bases. Germline V gives CDR1 SGHTS, CDR2 YDEGEE. The CDR3 loop spans 15 amino acids. CDR3 sequence: CASSLGGRRNYGYTF. Here the CDR3 DNA reads TGTGCCAGCAGCTTGGGGGGGCGCCGTAACTATGGCTACACCTTC.

This clonotype was counted between two and nine times. The rearrangement uses TRBV15 and TRBJ1-4; D is ambiguous. The germline gives CDR1 LNHNV, CDR2 YYDKDF (reference sequence). V lost 1 base and J 3 bases, leaving 6 bases between the germline ends. This CDR3 comprises 14 residues. The CDR3 DNA reads TGTGCCACCAGCAGAGGGGTGGCTAATGAAAAACTGTTTTTT. Protein product: CATSRGVANEKLFF. Filled out from reference TRBV15 and TRBJ1-4, the complete variable domain reads DAMVIQNPRYQVTQFGKPVTLSCSQTLNHNVMYWYQQKSSQAPKLLFHYYDKDFNNEADTPDNFQSRRPNTSFCFLDIRSPGLGDTAMYLCATSRGVANEKLFFGSGTQLSVL.

This clonotype was observed many times. The J gene is TRBJ2-7, the V gene TRBV7-8; no definite D call. This CDR3 region has 15 residues. The V gene's germline CDR1 is SGHVS and CDR2 FQNEAQ. Trimming pared 1 base from V and 2 bases from J, leaving 12 bases between. CDR3 residues: CASSLGRSDPYEQYF. The CDR3 DNA follows: TGTGCCAGCAGCTTAGGACGGTCAGATCCCTACGAGCAGTACTTC.

In its sample, this clonotype was seen many times. The genes are TRBV12-3 or TRBV12-4 and TRBJ1-3; D unresolved. Trimming shortened V by 7 bases and J by 4 bases, and 14 bases separated the two germline ends. The CDR3 is 14 amino acids. In DNA form, the CDR3 reads TGTGCCAGCACCCAAAGCGGGTCCGGAAACACCATATATTTT. It translates to CASTQSGSGNTIYF.

The chain links TRBV2 to TRBJ1-1, with D maybe TRBD1 (6 bases). The length of the CDR3 is 14 residues. Deletions cut 6 bases from V and 0 bases from J, with 11 bases between. Germline V gives CDR1 SNHLY, CDR2 FYNNEI. The DNA for the CDR3 is TGTGCCAGCAGGCGCGGGGGCTTGAACACTGAAGCTTTCTTT. Its translation: CASRRGGLNTEAFF.

The V and J genes are TRBV5-1 and TRBJ2-5; possible D gene TRBD1, 6 bases. The CDR3 sequence is 15 residues long. Trimming removed 0 bases at V and 1 base at J, with 10 bases between. Germline CDR1 is SGHRS and CDR2 is YFSETQ. CDR3 DNA: TGCGCCAGCAGCTTGGGGACAGATATCCAAGAGACCCAGTACTTC. This gives the protein CASSLGTDIQETQYF.

The V and J genes are TRBV19 and TRBJ1-5; D call uncertain. The CDR3 loop spans 12 amino acids. Germline values: CDR1 LNHDA, CDR2 SQIVND (reference sequence). V lost 2 bases, J lost 4 bases, and 3 bases lay in between. The CDR3 loop reads CASSIPNQPQHF. The CDR3 DNA follows: TGTGCCAGTAGTATACCGAATCAGCCCCAGCATTTT.